The rows below give T cell receptor beta chains drawn from one sample of a study of vaccination and CD4 T cells after COVID-19. For these receptors, no antigen is known. One entry per CDR3 protein, called by TCRdb with MiXCR from the PCR reads. The sample includes roughly 10,000 distinct CDR3 sequences, 69% of them seen just once. Sequenced: CD4+ T cells from blood, cultured in vitro. These receptors were taken from a human donor who had recovered from COVID-19. Each CDR3 is given with its conserved first and last residue. The D gene is left open where the match is weak. Not every row has a clone size; where given, it reads once, few, many or a size class.

D,J,size,V,CDR3,DNA
TRBD2,TRBJ2-1,NA,TRBV20-1,CGLKRGPHEQFF,TGCGGTCTCAAGCGGGGCCCCCATGAGCAGTTCTTC
NA,TRBJ2-2,NA,TRBV20-1,CSASWGAGTGELFF,TGCAGTGCTAGTTGGGGGGCTGGGACCGGGGAGCTGTTTTTT
NA,TRBJ1-1,few,TRBV21-1,CASSPGGVPREAFF,TGTGCCAGCAGCCCCGGGGGAGTACCGAGGGAAGCTTTCTTT
TRBD1,TRBJ1-2,NA,TRBV14,CASSRRQGSVYGYTF,TGTGCCAGCAGCCGACGACAGGGGAGTGTCTATGGCTACACCTTC
TRBD2,TRBJ2-2,NA,TRBV6-5,CASSSLADYSGELFF,TGTGCCAGCAGTTCGCTAGCGGACTATTCCGGGGAGCTGTTTTTT
TRBD2,TRBJ2-2,medium-sized,TRBV5-5,CASSDRLAGATGELFF,TGTGCCAGCAGCGATAGGCTAGCGGGTGCCACCGGGGAGCTGTTTTTT
TRBD1,TRBJ1-6,NA,TRBV7-8,CASSLGVAAGGYYNSPLHF,TGTGCCAGCAGCTTAGGGGTGGCTGCAGGGGGGTACTATAATTCACCCCTCCACTTT
NA,TRBJ1-5,NA,TRBV2,CASNNRFSNQPQHF,TGTGCCAGCAACAACCGGTTTAGCAATCAGCCCCAGCATTTT
TRBD1,TRBJ1-5,NA,TRBV20-1,CSAQRTGGNQPQHF,TGCAGTGCTCAACGGACAGGGGGCAATCAGCCCCAGCATTTT
TRBD1,TRBJ2-7,NA,TRBV6-1,CASRTGTAYEQYF,TGTGCCAGCAGAACCGGGACAGCGTACGAGCAGTACTTC
NA,TRBJ1-2,NA,TRBV21-1,CASSKGGGGPPVFGYTF,TGTGCCAGCAGCAAAGGCGGTGGAGGGCCGCCTGTGTTTGGCTACACCTTC
NA,TRBJ2-1,NA,TRBV14,CASSDMGQPYIREQFF,TGTGCCAGCAGCGATATGGGGCAGCCCTATATTCGTGAGCAGTTCTTC
NA,TRBJ1-1,NA,TRBV5-4,CASSRGGGLEAFF,TGTGCCAGCAGCCGGGGGGGGGGGTTAGAAGCTTTCTTT
NA,TRBJ2-5,NA,TRBV6-1,CASSPPRGRETQYF,TGTGCCAGCAGTCCGCCCAGGGGCCGGGAGACCCAGTACTTC
TRBD1,TRBJ1-1,NA,TRBV2,CASSEGTGRRTEAFF,TGTGCCAGCAGTGAAGGGACAGGGCGGAGGACTGAAGCTTTCTTT
TRBD2,TRBJ2-7,NA,TRBV6-5,CASSYSFGAGGFYEQYF,TGTGCCAGCAGTTATTCGTTTGGGGCGGGGGGATTTTACGAGCAGTACTTC
NA,TRBJ2-5,NA,TRBV25-1,CASSEVTTLGETQYF,TGTGCCAGCAGTGAAGTGACAACACTGGGAGAGACCCAGTACTTC
NA,TRBJ1-2,once,TRBV20-1,CRMGSGQVNYGYTF,TGCAGAATGGGGTCCGGGCAAGTTAACTATGGCTACACCTTC
TRBD2,TRBJ2-2,NA,TRBV2,CASRRSGGENTGELFF,TGTGCCAGCAGGAGGAGCGGGGGGGAGAACACCGGGGAGCTGTTTTTT
TRBD1,TRBJ1-1,NA,TRBV6-1,CASSVDRTAAFF,TGTGCCAGCAGCGTGGACAGGACTGCAGCTTTCTTT
TRBD1,TRBJ1-2,NA,TRBV20-1,CSARDGAGGFGGYTF,TGCAGTGCTAGGGATGGGGCAGGGGGCTTCGGTGGCTACACCTTC
NA,TRBJ1-5,NA,TRBV2,CASRRDSNQPQHF,TGTGCCAGCAGAAGGGATAGCAATCAGCCCCAGCATTTT
TRBD2,TRBJ2-1,few,TRBV19,CASRSSGGAVNEQFF,TGTGCCAGTAGATCTAGCGGGGGGGCCGTCAATGAGCAGTTCTTC
NA,TRBJ1-6,large,TRBV28,CASSLLSPDNSPLHF,TGTGCCAGCAGTCTCCTTTCACCCGATAATTCACCCCTCCACTTT
TRBD2,TRBJ2-5,once,TRBV11-2,CASSLPRGVAGGLETQYF,TGTGCCAGCAGCCTACCAAGGGGAGTAGCGGGAGGCCTAGAGACCCAGTACTTC
TRBD1,TRBJ1-6,NA,TRBV19,CASSGIEGTGFSPLHF,TGTGCCAGTAGCGGGATTGAGGGGACAGGGTTTTCACCCCTCCACTTT
NA,TRBJ2-3,NA,TRBV2,CARRGADTQYF,TGTGCCAGGAGAGGCGCAGATACGCAGTATTTT
NA,TRBJ2-5,once,TRBV19,CASSIVPGTQETQYF,TGTGCCAGTAGTATAGTCCCCGGGACACAAGAGACCCAGTACTTC
TRBD2,TRBJ2-7,NA,TRBV2,CASSETSGAREQYF,TGTGCCAGCAGTGAGACTAGCGGGGCCCGCGAGCAGTACTTC
NA,TRBJ1-2,few,TRBV27,CASSSGSFNYGYTF,TGTGCCAGCAGTTCGGGGTCGTTTAACTATGGCTACACCTTC
NA,TRBJ2-7,few,TRBV30,CAWGEADYEQYF,TGTGCCTGGGGGGAAGCGGACTACGAGCAGTACTTC
TRBD2,TRBJ2-7,NA,TRBV20-1,CSARGTSGILYEQCF,TGCAGTGCTAGGGGGACTAGCGGGATCCTCTACGAGCAGTGCTTC
NA,TRBJ1-4,NA,TRBV20-1,CSAPGAGEKLFF,TGCAGTGCTCCAGGGGCTGGAGAAAAACTGTTTTTT
NA,TRBJ2-1,few,TRBV7-3,CASSPNWGGGRHEQFF,TGTGCCAGCAGCCCCAACTGGGGGGGCGGGCGCCATGAGCAGTTCTTC
TRBD1,TRBJ1-2,NA,TRBV15,CATSSSGGYGYTF,TGTGCCACCAGCAGTTCAGGGGGTTATGGCTACACCTTC
TRBD1,TRBJ1-2,NA,TRBV20-1,CSARPDRSGYTF,TGCAGTGCTAGACCGGACAGGTCTGGCTACACCTTC
TRBD1,TRBJ1-6,large,TRBV20-1,CSARDQGGAVNSPLHF,TGCAGTGCTAGAGATCAAGGGGGCGCGGTGAATTCACCCCTCCACTTT
TRBD1,TRBJ1-6,NA,TRBV20-1,CSARDWTGGVYNSPLHF,TGCAGTGCTAGAGATTGGACAGGGGGAGTGTATAATTCACCCCTCCACTTT
NA,TRBJ2-2,few,TRBV11-2,CASSLRVANTGELFF,TGTGCCAGCAGTCTGAGGGTCGCGAACACCGGGGAGCTGTTTTTT
TRBD2,TRBJ2-3,NA,TRBV4-2,CASSQDGGGADTQYF,TGTGCCAGCAGCCAAGATGGTGGGGGGGCAGATACGCAGTATTTT
NA,TRBJ2-2,NA,TRBV12-3/TRBV12-4,CASTPTNTGELFF,TGTGCCAGCACGCCGACCAACACCGGGGAGCTGTTTTTT
NA,TRBJ2-1,NA,TRBV7-2,CASSLRGADVQFF,TGTGCCAGCAGCCTCAGGGGGGCTGATGTGCAGTTCTTC
TRBD1,TRBJ1-5,NA,TRBV12-3/TRBV12-4,CASSLGTGDQPQHF,TGTGCCAGCAGTTTAGGGACAGGGGATCAGCCCCAGCATTTT
TRBD1,TRBJ1-1,NA,TRBV15,CATSRISGTGGRSEAFF,TGTGCCACCAGCAGAATATCCGGGACAGGGGGGAGGAGTGAAGCTTTCTTT
TRBD1,TRBJ2-7,few,TRBV20-1,CSAPTGGPYEQYF,TGCAGTGCCCCGACAGGGGGCCCCTACGAGCAGTACTTC
NA,TRBJ2-5,NA,TRBV7-9,CASSHGEAGETQYF,TGTGCCAGCAGCCACGGGGAGGCCGGGGAGACCCAGTACTTC
NA,TRBJ2-2,NA,TRBV19,CASSIDGTRAGELFF,TGTGCCAGTAGTATAGACGGGACCCGAGCCGGGGAGCTGTTTTTT
TRBD1,TRBJ1-1,NA,TRBV27,CASSPFGQGVGDTEAFF,TGTGCCAGCAGTCCTTTCGGACAGGGTGTAGGGGACACTGAAGCTTTCTTT
TRBD2,TRBJ2-5,NA,TRBV29-1,CSVVRFERGLQETQYF,TGCAGCGTTGTCAGGTTTGAGCGGGGTCTACAAGAGACCCAGTACTTC
NA,TRBJ2-5,NA,TRBV7-9,CASSFVGGETQYF,TGTGCCAGCAGCTTTGTTGGGGGCGAGACCCAGTACTTC
NA,TRBJ2-2,NA,TRBV7-9,CASRQVKGGGTGELFF,TGTGCCAGCCGCCAAGTCAAGGGGGGCGGCACCGGGGAGCTGTTTTTT
NA,TRBJ2-3,NA,TRBV7-2,CASSLEPGVTDTQYF,TGTGCCAGCAGCTTAGAGCCAGGGGTTACAGATACGCAGTATTTT